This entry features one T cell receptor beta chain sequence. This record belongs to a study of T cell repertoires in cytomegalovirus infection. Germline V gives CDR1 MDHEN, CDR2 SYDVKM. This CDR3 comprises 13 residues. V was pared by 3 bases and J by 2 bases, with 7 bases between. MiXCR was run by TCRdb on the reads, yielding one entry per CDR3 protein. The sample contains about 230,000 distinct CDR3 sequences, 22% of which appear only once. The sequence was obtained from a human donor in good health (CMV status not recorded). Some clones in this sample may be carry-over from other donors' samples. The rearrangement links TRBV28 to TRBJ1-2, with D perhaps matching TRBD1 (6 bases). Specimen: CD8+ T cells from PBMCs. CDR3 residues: CASSFQGNYGYTF. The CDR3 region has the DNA TGTGCCAGCAGTTTTCAGGGGAACTATGGCTACACCTTC.